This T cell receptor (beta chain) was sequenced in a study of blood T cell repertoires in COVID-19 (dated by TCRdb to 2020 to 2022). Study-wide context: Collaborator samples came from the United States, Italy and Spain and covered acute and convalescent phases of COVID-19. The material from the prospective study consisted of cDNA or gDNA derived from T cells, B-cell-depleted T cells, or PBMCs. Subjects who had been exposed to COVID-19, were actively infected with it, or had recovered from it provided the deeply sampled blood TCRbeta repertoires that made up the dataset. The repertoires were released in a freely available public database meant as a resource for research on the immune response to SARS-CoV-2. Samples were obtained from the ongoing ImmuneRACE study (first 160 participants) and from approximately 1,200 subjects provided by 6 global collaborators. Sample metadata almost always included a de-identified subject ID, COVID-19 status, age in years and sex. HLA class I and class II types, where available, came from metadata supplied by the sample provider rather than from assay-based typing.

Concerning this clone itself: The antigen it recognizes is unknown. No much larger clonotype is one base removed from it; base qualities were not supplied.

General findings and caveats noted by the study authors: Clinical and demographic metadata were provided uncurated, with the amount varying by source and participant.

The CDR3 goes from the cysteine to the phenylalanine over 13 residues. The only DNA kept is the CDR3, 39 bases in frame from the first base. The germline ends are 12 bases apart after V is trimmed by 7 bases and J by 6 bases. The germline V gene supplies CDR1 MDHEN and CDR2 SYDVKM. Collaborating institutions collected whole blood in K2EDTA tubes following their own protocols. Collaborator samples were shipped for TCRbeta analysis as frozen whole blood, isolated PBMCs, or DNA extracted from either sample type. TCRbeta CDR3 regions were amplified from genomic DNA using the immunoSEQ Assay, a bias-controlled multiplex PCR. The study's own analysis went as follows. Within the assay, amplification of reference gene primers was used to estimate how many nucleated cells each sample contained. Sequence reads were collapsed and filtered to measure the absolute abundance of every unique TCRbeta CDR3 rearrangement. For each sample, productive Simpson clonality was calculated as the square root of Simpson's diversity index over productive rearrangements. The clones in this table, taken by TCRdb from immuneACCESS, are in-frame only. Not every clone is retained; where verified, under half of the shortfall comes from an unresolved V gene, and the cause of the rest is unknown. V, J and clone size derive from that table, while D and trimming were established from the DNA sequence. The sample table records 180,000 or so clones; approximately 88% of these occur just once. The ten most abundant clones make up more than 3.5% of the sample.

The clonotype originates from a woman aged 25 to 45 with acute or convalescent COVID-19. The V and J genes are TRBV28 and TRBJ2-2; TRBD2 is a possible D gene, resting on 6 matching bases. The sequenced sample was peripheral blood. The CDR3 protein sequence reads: CASNILAAGELFF. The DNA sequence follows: TGTGCCAGCAACATACTAGCAGCCGGGGAGCTGTTTTTT.